Below are 18 T cell receptor beta chains sequenced from a single sample in a study of shared clonotypes between healthy human individuals. Generated by immunoSEQ multiplex PCR, the TCRdb table keeps only in-frame clones and is missing some. The sample lists 1,500,000 or so clones, roughly 96% occurring once. The specimen was naive CD4+ T cells sorted from blood. Subset described: CD45RA+ positively selected. The receptors were gathered from a man aged 25-40 years in good health.

The chain uses TRBV30 and TRBJ2-7; D gene uncertain. Trimming left V 2 bases short and J 2 bases short, with 4 bases between. Germline V lookup: CDR1 GTSNPN, CDR2 SVGIG (reference sequence). The CDR3 covers 11 residues. The CDR3 loop is CAWSNPYEQYF. The DNA for the CDR3 is TGTGCCTGGAGTAATCCCTACGAGCAGTACTTC.

This chain connects TRBV7-9 to TRBJ2-5; TRBD2 matches 13 bases. Germline CDR1 SEHNR, CDR2 FQNEAQ (reference sequence). The CDR3 has 15 amino acids. V lost 3 bases to trimming and J lost 4 bases; unmatched junction nucleotides: 2. The CDR3 spells CASSFTSGRGETQYF. CDR3 bases: TGTGCCAGCAGCTTCACTAGCGGGAGGGGAGAGACCCAGTACTTC.

A few counts support this clone. The rearrangement links TRBV19 to TRBJ1-2; D unclear. Germline values: CDR1 LNHDA, CDR2 SQIVND (reference sequence). V was pared by 5 bases and J by 0 bases, with 13 bases between. The CDR3 runs to 15 residues. The CDR3 region has the DNA TGTGCCAGTAGTGGAGAAAACAACGCTAACTATGGCTACACCTTC. This gives the protein CASSGENNANYGYTF.

This clone was seen once. CDR3 sequence: CASSPDGVGYDEQYF. The CDR3 nucleotides read TGTGCCAGCAGCCCCGACGGGGTCGGGTATGACGAGCAGTACTTC. The rearrangement uses TRBV11-2 and TRBJ2-7, with D possibly matching TRBD2 (5 bases). Trimming took off 5 bases at V and 5 bases at J, with 19 bases between the two ends. This CDR3 is built from 15 residues. Germline CDR1 and CDR2: SGHAT and FQNNGV.

This chain connects TRBV5-8 to TRBJ1-4, with a possible D match to TRBD1 (5 bases). The ends were cut back, 4 bases at V and 11 bases at J, with 18 bases in the middle. Germline values: CDR1 SGHTS, CDR2 YDEGEE. The CDR3 is 14 residues long. CDR3 DNA: TGTGCCAGCAGCCCCGGGACGAAAACTGGGAAACTGTTTTTT. Protein sequence: CASSPGTKTGKLFF.

About this clone: In the same sample, other DNA sequences code for this CDR3. The CDR3 here is CASSLRGNTEAFF. CDR3 DNA: TGTGCCAGCAGTTTACGCGGGAACACTGAAGCTTTCTTT. The chain joins TRBV27 to TRBJ1-1, with D hard to call. CDR1 and CDR2 (germline): MNHEY, SMNVEV (reference sequence). The CDR3 loop spans 13 amino acids. V was trimmed by 2 bases and J by 1 base, leaving 5 bases between them.

The chain uses TRBV7-2 and TRBJ2-3; no clear D. With 2 bases removed from V and 2 bases from J, the gap between germline ends came to 11 bases. The germline gives CDR1 SGHTA, CDR2 FQGNSA. This CDR3 has 15 residues. The CDR3 here is CASSLLRLYTDTQYF. The CDR3 DNA reads as TGTGCCAGCAGCTTACTTCGGCTATACACAGATACGCAGTATTTT.

The chain recombines TRBV25-1 with TRBJ1-1; tentative D call: TRBD1 (5 bases). V was cut by 3 bases and J by 4 bases, with 18 bases left in between. The CDR3 spans 16 residues. Germline values: CDR1 MGHDK, CDR2 SYGVNS. The CDR3 nucleotides read TGTGCCAGCAGTGATTTGAGCGGCTGGGGGGGCACTGAAGCTTTCTTT. It translates to CASSDLSGWGGTEAFF.

The chain couples TRBV2 to TRBJ2-1, with TRBD2 matching over 7 bases. Unmatched junction bases numbered 4, after V lost 7 bases and J lost 1 base. The CDR3 is 14 amino acids. Germline CDR1 and CDR2: SNHLY and FYNNEI. CDR3 sequence reads: CASKWGGSYNEQFF. The CDR3 DNA reads as TGTGCCAGCAAGTGGGGGGGGTCCTACAATGAGCAGTTCTTC.

The CDR3 sequence: CASSLQKGLASTDTQYF. In nucleotides, the CDR3 is TGTGCCAGCAGCCTTCAGAAGGGACTAGCGAGCACAGATACGCAGTATTTT. The V call is TRBV11-2, the J call TRBJ2-3, with 10 bases lining up with TRBD2. The length of the CDR3 is 17 residues. V trimming: 5 bases; J trimming: 0 bases; junction bases outside the gene matches: 8. Germline V gives CDR1 SGHAT, CDR2 FQNNGV. The entire variable domain, with the rest obtained from reference TRBV11-2 and TRBJ2-3, is as follows: EAGVAQSPRYKIIEKRQSVAFWCNPISGHATLYWYQQILGQGPKLLIQFQNNGVVDDSQLPKDRFSAERLKGVDSTLKIQPAKLEDSAVYLCASSLQKGLASTDTQYFGPGTRLTVL.

The chain links TRBV5-1 to TRBJ2-5, with a possible D match to TRBD2 (5 bases). There are 15 residues in the CDR3. The germline V gene encodes CDR1 SGHRS and CDR2 YFSETQ. The V end was cut by 0 bases, the J end by 0 bases, with 9 bases between. The CDR3 nucleotides are TGCGCCAGCAGCTTGGATCGGGGTTACCAAGAGACCCAGTACTTC. Protein: CASSLDRGYQETQYF.

This chain uses TRBV2 with TRBJ1-5, with TRBD1 matching over 7 bases. Looked up from germline, CDR1 is SNHLY and CDR2 is FYNNEI. The CDR3 is 15 residues long. With 6 bases clipped from V and 1 base from J, the junction kept 6 bases outside the gene matches. Here the CDR3 DNA reads TGTGCCAGCAGCCCCAACAGGGGAAGCAATCAGCCCCAGCATTTT. This sequence encodes CASSPNRGSNQPQHF.

The V and J genes are TRBV7-2 and TRBJ2-5; D tentatively fits TRBD1 or TRBD2 (7 bases each). The CDR3 spans 14 residues. Germline-derived CDR1 and CDR2 are SGHTA and FQGNSA. Deletions cut 6 bases from V and 5 bases from J, with 16 bases between. The CDR3 loop reads CASRPGGGVETQYF. The DNA of the CDR3 is TGTGCCAGCAGACCAGGGGGAGGGGTGGAGACCCAGTACTTC.

V is TRBV28 and J is TRBJ1-1; D perhaps matches TRBD1 (6 bases). This CDR3 has 14 residues. V dropped 4 bases and J dropped 5 bases, with 14 bases sitting between them. The germline gives CDR1 MDHEN, CDR2 SYDVKM. In DNA form, the CDR3 reads TGTGCCAGCAGTTCTACAGTAAGGGGGACTGAAGCTTTCTTT. Protein product: CASSSTVRGTEAFF. Full variable domain (missing parts from reference TRBV28 and TRBJ1-1): DVKVTQSSRYLVKRTGEKVFLECVQDMDHENMFWYRQDPGLGLRLIYFSYDVKMKEKGDIPEGYSVSREKKERFSLILESASTNQTSMYLCASSSTVRGTEAFFGQGTRLTVV.

The CDR3 DNA sequence: TGCGCCAGCAGTGACTCTAGCGGAAGCTCCTACAATGAGCAGTTCTTC. This sequence encodes CASSDSSGSSYNEQFF. V is TRBV10-2 and J is TRBJ2-1; 7 bases map to TRBD2. Germline assignment: CDR1 WSHSY and CDR2 SAAADI. This CDR3 is built from 16 residues. Germline trimming cut 3 bases from V and 0 bases from J; bases unmatched to any gene: 5.

This sequence joins TRBV20-1 and TRBJ2-7; D is unresolved. The germline V gene has CDR1 DFQATT and CDR2 SNEGSKA (reference sequence). With 8 bases removed from V and 6 bases from J, the gap between germline ends came to 14 bases. The CDR3 runs to 11 residues. The chain's CDR3 is CSPDVAGEQYF. In nucleotides, the CDR3 is TGCAGTCCCGATGTAGCTGGCGAGCAGTACTTC.

This sequence joins TRBV6-1 and TRBJ1-2; D is perhaps TRBD1 (5 bases). CDR3 size: 14 residues. In germline, CDR1 is MNHNS, CDR2 SASEGT. Trimming stripped 7 bases from V and 4 bases from J, with 16 bases between. CDR3 loop: CASTIVGGSYGYTF. Here the CDR3 DNA reads TGTGCCAGCACCATCGTCGGGGGTTCCTATGGCTACACCTTC.

Only a few counts were recorded for this clone. A junction end diverges from the germline sequence, so it may reflect a read error. This chain uses TRBV4-1 with TRBJ2-7; 7 bases agree with TRBD1. Germline CDR1 is MGHRA and CDR2 is YSYEKL. The CDR3 is 13 amino acids. CDR3 bases: TGCGCCAGCAGCCAAGTTGGACAGGTAGCCCGCCACTTC. Translating it yields CASSQVGQVARHF.